These 29 T cell receptor beta chains were sequenced from one sample in a study of T-cell memory formation after mild COVID-19. TCRdb used MiXCR to reprocess the 5' RACE reads, holding one entry per CDR3 protein. The sample lists around 410,000 distinct CDR3 sequences; more than 20% were seen once. Sequences were obtained from PBMCs or a T cell subset sorted from them (not recorded which). The receptors stem from an adult woman who had mild COVID-19 (a few samples of this study predate the infection). Cell type and time point are not known.

This sequence joins TRBV19 and TRBJ2-1, with 10 nucleotides matching TRBD2. The CDR3 length is 14 residues. The V gene's germline CDR1 is LNHDA and CDR2 SQIVND (reference sequence). The J segment lost 3 bases and the V segment lost 8 bases, leaving 4 bases of the junction unmatched. The CDR3: CASSSGSFYNEQFF. For the CDR3, the DNA is TGTGCCAGTTCTAGCGGGAGTTTCTACAATGAGCAGTTCTTC.

This CDR3 is CASSSGRGGRIVGELFF. CDR3 DNA: TGTGCCAGCAGCTCCGGAAGGGGCGGGAGAATCGTCGGGGAGCTGTTTTTT. V and J are TRBV12-3 or TRBV12-4 and TRBJ2-2, with TRBD2 matching over 7 bases. The length of the CDR3 is 17 residues. J gave up 7 bases and V 6 bases, and 17 bases lay outside the gene matches.

The table lists this clonotype with a few counts. The gene calls are TRBV20-1 and TRBJ2-7; 12 nucleotides match TRBD2. The V gene's germline CDR1 is DFQATT and CDR2 SNEGSKA (reference sequence). CDR3 length: 16 amino acids. With 0 bases clipped from V and 3 bases from J, the junction kept 6 bases outside the gene matches. CDR3 DNA: TGCAGTGCTAGAGATGCTCTAGCGGGGGGGCTCTACGAGCAGTACTTC. Protein: CSARDALAGGLYEQYF.

The chain uses TRBV20-1 and TRBJ2-5, with 9 bases lining up with TRBD2. Germline CDR1 is DFQATT and CDR2 is SNEGSKA (reference sequence). The V gene end was trimmed by 6 bases and the J gene end by 2 bases; junction bases not matched to a gene: 10. The CDR3 consists of 15 residues. CDR3 in amino acids: CSARRLAEEQETQYF. DNA for the CDR3: TGCAGTGCCAGGCGACTAGCGGAAGAGCAAGAGACCCAGTACTTC.

This clonotype occurred a few times. V is TRBV7-2 and J is TRBJ2-3; 11 bases agree with TRBD2. Trimming at V came to 3 bases and at J to 5 bases, leaving 4 bases not matched to a gene. Germline-derived CDR1 and CDR2 are SGHTA and FQGNSA. The CDR3 loop spans 15 amino acids. This CDR3 is CASSLSSGRVDTQYF. The CDR3 DNA sequence: TGTGCCAGCAGCTTGAGTAGCGGGAGGGTAGATACGCAGTATTTT.

This clonotype was recorded a few times. This rearrangement joins TRBV9 to TRBJ1-6; TRBD1 might be the D (5 bases). The CDR3 consists of 14 residues. CDR1 is SGDLS and CDR2 is YYNGEE in the germline V gene. The V end was cut by 5 bases, the J end by 4 bases, with 10 bases between. In DNA, the CDR3 is TGTGCCAGCAGTCGCTCAGGGTATAATTCACCCCTCCACTTT. The encoded protein is CASSRSGYNSPLHF. Supplemented by reference TRBV9 and TRBJ1-6, the full variable domain reads DSGVTQTPKHLITATGQRVTLRCSPRSGDLSVYWYQQSLDQGLQFLIQYYNGEERAKGNILERFSAQQFPDLHSELNLSSLELGDSALYFCASSRSGYNSPLHFGNGTRLTVT.

The CDR3 loop reads CASWRSTDTQYF. Here the CDR3 DNA reads TGTGCCAGCTGGCGGAGCACAGATACGCAGTATTTT. The chain is built from TRBV12-3 or TRBV12-4 and TRBJ2-3; D unresolved. The CDR3 loop spans 12 amino acids. Trimming removed 8 bases at V and 0 bases at J, with 6 bases between.

The chain carries TRBV3-1 and TRBJ1-4; D unclear. This CDR3 has 14 residues. V lost 0 bases, J lost 5 bases, and 7 bases lay in between. Germline V gives CDR1 LGHDT, CDR2 YNNKEL (reference sequence). The CDR3 bases are TGTGCCAGCAGCCAAGATGGCAAGAATGAAAAACTGTTTTTT. This sequence encodes CASSQDGKNEKLFF.

This clonotype was detected only a few times. This chain joins TRBV6-5 and TRBJ2-3; 10 bases map to TRBD2. Losses at the gene ends were 2 bases for V and 4 bases for J; bases not matched to a gene: 18. Germline CDR1 MNHEY, CDR2 SVGAGI. This CDR3 has 20 amino acids. The CDR3 bases are TGTGCCAGCAGTTACCATAACCCTTCCTCGGAGCGGGAGGGCCCAGATACGCAGTATTTT. Protein sequence: CASSYHNPSSEREGPDTQYF.

Only a few counts were recorded for this clonotype. The gene calls are TRBV3-1 and TRBJ2-4; D might be TRBD1 (5 bases). The CDR3 runs to 13 residues. The germline V gene encodes CDR1 LGHDT and CDR2 YNNKEL (reference sequence). V lost 6 bases to trimming and J lost 1 base, with 7 bases between them. The CDR3 DNA is TGTGCCAGCAGAGGGGTGGCCAAAAACATTCAGTACTTC. Translated: CASRGVAKNIQYF. Supplemented by reference TRBV3-1 and TRBJ2-4, the full variable domain reads DTAVSQTPKYLVTQMGNDKSIKCEQNLGHDTMYWYKQDSKKFLKIMFSYNNKELIINETVPNRFSPKSPDKAHLNLHINSLELGDSAVYFCASRGVAKNIQYFGAGTRLSVL.

In its sample, this clonotype was seen once. This chain connects TRBV30 to TRBJ2-5, with D uncertain. Germline CDR1 is GTSNPN and CDR2 is SVGIG (reference sequence). Trimming left V 0 bases short and J 1 base short, with 12 bases between. The CDR3 runs 15 residues. DNA of the CDR3: TGTGCCTGGAGTGTAGACTGGGCTACCCAAGAGACCCAGTACTTC. Amino acid sequence: CAWSVDWATQETQYF.

J is TRBJ1-1 and V is TRBV7-2; the D gene is possibly TRBD1 (5 bases). Trimming removed 3 bases from V and 1 base from J, with 24 bases in between. CDR1 is SGHTA, CDR2 FQGNSA, per germline. The CDR3 is 19 residues long. CDR3 amino acids: CASSLPGAEAWLKNTEAFF. Written as DNA, the CDR3 is TGTGCCAGCAGCTTGCCTGGGGCAGAGGCGTGGTTGAAGAACACTGAAGCTTTCTTT.

The gene calls are TRBV29-1 and TRBJ2-1; possible D gene TRBD1, 5 bases. The CDR3 contains 14 residues. Deletions cut 2 bases from V and 9 bases from J, with 17 bases between. Germline CDR1 and CDR2: SQVTM and ANQGSEA. The CDR3 DNA is TGCAGCGTTGAAAACGACAGCCGGTTTTTTGAGCAGTTCTTC. Its translation: CSVENDSRFFEQFF.

This clonotype occurred a few times. The V and J genes are TRBV7-9 and TRBJ2-3; TRBD2 matches at 10 bases. This CDR3 has 15 amino acids. V shed 5 bases and J 1 base; nucleotides not matched to a gene: 3. Germline assignment: CDR1 SEHNR and CDR2 FQNEAQ (reference sequence). Here the CDR3 reads CASSTLAGGTDTQYF. CDR3 nucleotides: TGTGCCAGCAGCACCCTAGCGGGGGGCACAGATACGCAGTATTTT.

This clonotype was detected a few times. CDR3 nucleotides: TGCAGCGGATTGGGGGCTGGTGAAAAACTGTTTTTT. Translation gives CSGLGAGEKLFF. The chain links TRBV29-1 to TRBJ1-4, with D possibly TRBD1 on 6 matching bases. The V and J ends lost 7 bases and 7 bases respectively, with 13 bases between them. The CDR3 sequence is 12 residues long. Per the germline V gene, CDR1 is SQVTM and CDR2 is ANQGSEA.

This clonotype was found a few times. This chain uses TRBV6-5 with TRBJ1-1; D unclear. Trimming removed 0 bases at V and 4 bases at J, with 9 bases between. CDR1 MNHEY and CDR2 SVGAGI come from the germline V gene. The CDR3 extends over 14 amino acids. The chain's CDR3 is CASSYSREITEAFF. CDR3 DNA sequence: TGTGCCAGCAGTTACTCGAGGGAGATCACTGAAGCTTTCTTT.

In this sample, this clonotype turned up a few times. V and J are TRBV3-1 and TRBJ1-1; no reliable D call. The germline V gene encodes CDR1 LGHDT and CDR2 YNNKEL (reference sequence). The CDR3 loop spans 15 amino acids. Trimming removed 1 base at V and 4 bases at J, with 13 bases between. The CDR3 DNA reads as TGTGCCAGCAGCCAAGTGACTACATGGGGCACTGAAGCTTTCTTT. This translates into CASSQVTTWGTEAFF. Supplemented by reference TRBV3-1 and TRBJ1-1, the full variable domain reads DTAVSQTPKYLVTQMGNDKSIKCEQNLGHDTMYWYKQDSKKFLKIMFSYNNKELIINETVPNRFSPKSPDKAHLNLHINSLELGDSAVYFCASSQVTTWGTEAFFGQGTRLTVV.

This clonotype was counted a few times. This chain connects TRBV7-9 to TRBJ2-5; 10 positions match TRBD2. The CDR3 sequence is 16 residues long. J gave up 1 base and V 5 bases, and 7 bases lay outside the gene matches. CDR1 is SEHNR, CDR2 FQNEAQ, per germline (reference sequence). CDR3 DNA sequence: TGTGCCAGCAGCCCCCAGACTAGCGGGTCCCAAGAGACCCAGTACTTC. Protein product: CASSPQTSGSQETQYF.

This clonotype was observed a few times. This chain connects TRBV18 to TRBJ2-7; 10 positions match TRBD2. The germline V gene has CDR1 KGHSH and CDR2 LQKENI. Trimming removed 6 bases from V and 2 bases from J; junction bases left unmatched: 10. The CDR3 consists of 16 residues. The CDR3, as DNA: TGTGCCAGCTCTCTCCTACTAGCGGGATCAACCTACGAGCAGTACTTC. Protein sequence: CASSLLLAGSTYEQYF.

The chain combines TRBV27 with TRBJ1-3; unclear D gene. Trimming removed 6 bases from V and 0 bases from J, with 12 bases in between. Germline assignment: CDR1 MNHEY and CDR2 SMNVEV (reference sequence). The CDR3 runs 15 residues. The CDR3: CASRPYGSSGNTIYF. In DNA form, the CDR3 reads TGTGCCAGCAGACCTTACGGTAGCTCTGGAAACACCATATATTTT.

The chain carries TRBV4-1 and TRBJ2-3; D is undetermined. The CDR3 sequence is 15 residues long. The germline CDR1 and CDR2 sequences are MGHRA and YSYEKL. V gave up 4 bases and J gave up 4 bases, with 15 bases separating them. CDR3 DNA sequence: TGCGCCAGCAGCCCACGACCAGTGCTGGCAGATACGCAGTATTTT. Amino acid sequence: CASSPRPVLADTQYF.

This sequence joins TRBV6-5 and TRBJ2-7; possibly TRBD1 for D (5 bases). The germline V gene encodes CDR1 MNHEY and CDR2 SVGAGI. This CDR3 spans 13 amino acids. Trimming cost V 5 bases and J 3 bases, with 11 bases left between them. CDR3 loop: CASSTQTDYEQYF. Written as DNA, the CDR3 is TGTGCCAGCAGTACGCAGACAGACTACGAGCAGTACTTC.

This clonotype has just a few counts. V and J are TRBV6-2 or TRBV6-3 and TRBJ1-1; TRBD1 is a possible D gene (6 bases). V was trimmed by 6 bases and J by 0 bases, leaving 11 bases between them. In germline, CDR1 is MNHEY, CDR2 SVGEGT. The CDR3 consists of 14 residues. The CDR3 region is CASRTGPMNTEAFF. The CDR3, as DNA: TGTGCCAGCAGGACAGGCCCTATGAACACTGAAGCTTTCTTT.

The chain couples TRBV20-1 to TRBJ2-3; 8 positions match TRBD2. CDR1 is DFQATT and CDR2 is SNEGSKA in the germline V gene (reference sequence). The ends lost 0 bases at V and 4 bases at J; junction bases unmatched: 9. This CDR3 is 16 amino acids long. The CDR3 DNA reads TGCAGTGCTAGAGATAGGCGGGAGGTTTCCCCAGATACGCAGTATTTT. It codes for CSARDRREVSPDTQYF.

The V and J genes are TRBV7-3 and TRBJ2-1; 12 positions agree with TRBD1. The CDR3 consists of 14 residues. The germline gives CDR1 SGHTA, CDR2 FQGTGA. After removal of 6 bases from V and 8 bases from J, the junction contained 5 bases not matched to a gene. The CDR3 protein is CASRAGQGAYEQFF. The CDR3 DNA follows: TGTGCCAGCAGAGCGGGACAGGGGGCATATGAGCAGTTCTTC.

The chain couples TRBV12-3 or TRBV12-4 to TRBJ2-1; 7 nucleotides match TRBD2. The CDR3 extends over 14 amino acids. J gave up 8 bases and V 6 bases, and 10 bases lay outside the gene matches. CDR3 sequence reads: CASSLGLRDHEQFF. DNA for the CDR3: TGTGCCAGCAGCTTGGGACTAAGAGACCATGAGCAGTTCTTC.

The V call is TRBV24-1, the J call TRBJ2-3, with 7 positions matching TRBD2. The CDR3 contains 14 residues. The V gene end was trimmed by 7 bases and the J gene end by 4 bases; junction bases not matched to a gene: 7. Germline V gene data show CDR1 as KGHDR and CDR2 as SFDVKD. CDR3 sequence reads: CATSSGMTADTQYF. The CDR3 nucleotides read TGTGCCACCAGCAGCGGGATGACCGCAGATACGCAGTATTTT.

This clonotype was seen only once. The chain uses TRBV24-1 and TRBJ2-1; the D is unclear. Trimming removed 7 bases at V and 3 bases at J, with 15 bases between. CDR3 length: 15 amino acids. Looked up from germline, CDR1 is KGHDR and CDR2 is SFDVKD. The CDR3 nucleotides read TGTGCCACCAGCCCTGACCCGGAGATCTACAATGAGCAGTTCTTC. Its translation: CATSPDPEIYNEQFF.

The genes are TRBV7-9 and TRBJ2-7, with a possible D match to TRBD1 (6 bases). In germline, CDR1 is SEHNR, CDR2 FQNEAQ (reference sequence). Trimming took off 5 bases at V and 4 bases at J, with 15 bases between the two ends. This CDR3 is built from 14 residues. As DNA, the CDR3 is TGTGCCAGCAGCCCCGACAGGATCCCATACGAGCAGTACTTC. Its protein is CASSPDRIPYEQYF. The variable domain in full, with the rest retrieved from reference TRBV7-9 and TRBJ2-7, is DTGVSQNPRHKITKRGQNVTFRCDPISEHNRLYWYRQTLGQGPEFLTYFQNEAQLEKSRLLSDRFSAERPKGSFSTLEIQRTEQGDSAMYLCASSPDRIPYEQYFGPGTRLTVT.